This T cell receptor (beta chain) stems from a study of cytomegalovirus exposure and HLA in healthy donors (TCRdb year 2017). In terms of the full investigation: An earlier analysis of approximately 550 of the donors reported 250 to 300 Gb of sequence data and 100 million to 140 million unique TCR beta sequences from around 200 million T cells. An early release that covered roughly 600 HLA-typed donors contained around 330 gigabases of sequencing data and tens of millions of unique TCR sequences. Of the 300 to 450 genotyped donors, over 80% were placed in the genetic ancestry cluster associated with self-reported Caucasian donors. The aim of the study was to test whether cataloging public T cell receptors could identify signatures of past pathogen exposure. Using immunosequencing, the study profiled T cell repertoires from about 610 subjects and related those repertoires to cytomegalovirus serostatus. Along with the roughly 700-subject first cohort, a separate validation cohort of over a hundred different subjects was used. To predict cytomegalovirus infection status, the study combined high-throughput TCR immunosequencing, statistical association of individual TCRs with disease status, and machine learning. A later analysis re-examined previously published TCR beta repertoires from more than 650 donors and added high-resolution HLA genotyping to investigate patterns of TCR occurrence. Rather than drawing on any new phenotypic data, the later analysis identified candidate immune exposures from TCR beta sequences and the way those sequences occurred across donors. To decide whether each TCR beta V gene segment behaved as functional or pseudogenic, an earlier analysis of over 500 of the donors relied on high-throughput TCR beta sequencing. Donor age, sex, ethnicity and CMV serostatus were compiled alongside the repertoire data. In a later genetic analysis, genome-wide SNP genotypes for about three fifths of the roughly 670 donors were used, and that subset was treated as a discovery cohort. All discovery cohort repertoires had been generated on a single sequencing platform. HLA typing included class I and class II loci at four-digit resolution. The number of donors typed differed by locus, with roughly 629-640 for A, B, C, DRB1 and DQB1, over 500 for DQA1, about 610 for DPA1, and over 400 for DPB1. A handful of DR-DQ haplotypes were handled as single units for association and clustering because linkage in the cohort was strong. Among about 400 genotyped donors of the cohort, an average of approximately 240,000 unique TCR beta nucleotide sequences was sequenced per donor, of which approximately 18% were non-productive.

Comment on this clone: Its antigen remains undetermined. Base qualities are not recorded, but no much larger clone differs from it by a single base.

The cohort comprised 710 or so healthy bone marrow donors. Cohort members were all nominally healthy when sampled, although unrecorded immune exposures were likely present. The donor tested CMV seronegative, placing the donor among the roughly 400 seronegative members of the cohort. A peripheral blood sample was collected from each donor, and TCR beta sequencing was performed on peripheral blood mononuclear cells. The Qiagen DNeasy Blood Extraction Kit was used to extract genomic DNA from the blood cell samples. The library was obtained by the immunoSEQ multiplex PCR assay. A mixture of 60 forward primers for TCR Vbeta segments and 13 reverse primers for TCR Jbeta segments was used in the multiplex PCR. Amplification of the CDR3 region of rearranged TCR beta genes was performed with a multiplex PCR assay on genomic DNA. The amplified TCR beta libraries were sequenced on the Illumina HiSeq System as 87-base-pair reads. On the study's bioinformatics: A later analysis tallied about 77 million unique TCR beta chains across the 660 or so repertoires, and 10 million to 11 million of those chains were shared by two or more donors. Raw reads were error-corrected and collapsed into unique sequences by a nearest-neighbor algorithm in which closely related sequences were merged to remove PCR and sequencing errors. To assign V, D and J gene segments, CDR3 sequences were aligned to IMGT reference sequences. For a sequence to be retained, a match of at least six nucleotides to both a V gene segment and a J gene segment was required. A rearrangement was called productive if the CDR3 had no stop codons and remained in frame with V and J, and every other rearrangement was called non-productive. CDR3 was defined by IMGT convention, running from the second conserved V-encoded cysteine to the conserved J-encoded phenylalanine. In an earlier analysis of more than 550 of the donors, sequences lacking an unambiguous match to a single V gene segment were excluded. In an earlier analysis of 450 to 700 of the donors, V segments were called functional above 56.7% productive rearrangements and were called segregating when the between-donor standard deviation exceeded 5%. A statistical classification framework was built for diagnosing cytomegalovirus status from the catalog of TCR beta chain sequences. In a later analysis, TCR nucleotide sequences were compared against IMGT/GENE-DB human TR gene sequences so that V and J genes could be assigned. Using the TCRdist pipeline, a later analysis assigned CDR3 sequences along with most-parsimonious VDJ recombination scenarios. In a later analysis, every TCR beta chain was defined by the combination of its CDR3 amino acid sequence and its V-gene family, and reads without a unique V-gene family were dropped. In a later analysis, fewer than 600 highly shared, low-generation-probability nucleotide sequences were removed to address suspected cross-contamination and a sequencing artifact. For each public chain, a later analysis derived a clonal expansion index from normalized ranks of inferred template counts within each repertoire. In a later analysis, generation probabilities were computed using a VDJ recombination model fitted to out-of-frame rearrangements, and the results were checked against IGoR. Hypergeometric tests were used in a later analysis to score TCR-TCR, TCR-HLA and TCR-CMV co-occurrence, with a repertoire-size bias correction applied to the TCR pairs. A later analysis estimated false discovery rates by permuting HLA or CMV assignments 20 times. In a later analysis, co-occurring TCRs were grouped using DBSCAN, and TCRdist sequence similarity was added for clustering within HLA-allele-positive subsets. Co-occurrence clustering excluded repertoires with fewer than 30,000 or more than 120,000 public chains, plus five with anomalous nucleotide sharing. TCRdb took this table from immuneACCESS and kept in-frame rearrangements with V and J called. Such tables lack part of the clones; where checked against another copy, unresolved V genes explain under half of the gap, and the rest is unexplained. The V and J calls and clone size are taken from that table; D and trimming were inferred from the DNA. This sample lists roughly 180,000 clones; around three quarters were detected once. Of the sample, under 2% falls within the top ten clones.

Results and caveats for the whole study, not just this receptor: An earlier analysis of some 560 of the donors showed that most TCR beta V segments appeared in productive rearrangements either about 87% or about 30% of the time, which broadly matched IMGT annotations. Because some donors lacked HLA typing at each locus, the association tests relied only on the typed subset. When HLA alleles, especially DR and DQ, strongly co-occurred, TCR associations were difficult to assign to individual alleles. In a later analysis, most CMV-associated TCR beta chains were found to appear HLA-restricted, with HLA associations seemingly driven largely by CMV exposure. V-gene and J-gene trimming of TCR beta chains was associated with a missense DCLRE1C variant in a later genetic analysis, and the association was replicated in an independent cohort. Immune exposure information for the cohort was limited to CMV serostatus. It was suggested by the authors that the approach could potentially be generalized to other disease states and immunological phenotypes. Because counts were too low, seventeen rarely observed V segments, including chromosome 9 orphons, were excluded from the earlier analysis of some 590 of the donors. Compared with the roughly 720-donor mean, donors in an Asian-associated ancestry cluster had fewer N-insertions in productive TCRs, according to a later genetic analysis. While some public TCRs were present in many individuals, most TCR sequences turned up only very rarely across donors. Correlated functional status among segregating V segments might be attributable to linkage disequilibrium, but an unknown experimental factor could not be ruled out. A later analysis found that TCR association rates varied across HLA loci, with DRB1 alleles showing the most associated TCRs and HLA-C alleles the fewest. A total of some 180 TCR beta chains were listed by the study as associated with cytomegalovirus. According to a later analysis, parvovirus B19, influenza, CMV and Epstein-Barr virus appeared linked to several top co-occurrence clusters. Specific HLA alleles were associated with roughly 16,000 TCR beta sequences at a false discovery rate of 0.05 in a later analysis. Roughly uniform sequencing depth across donors was assumed in presence/absence analyses, although this assumption may not hold. The sequencing pipeline was judged likely to have produced a cluster of highly shared sequence variants as a technical artifact. Three of the identified cytomegalovirus-associated TCR beta chains were confirmed in vitro to be specific for cytomegalovirus antigens. A further reported finding was that TCR beta sequences accurately predicted the HLA-A and HLA-B alleles for most subjects in the first cohort. The cohort was sequenced for TCR beta chains only, and without alpha or paired-chain data the features that could be detected were limited. The classifier was reported to diagnose cytomegalovirus status with high specificity and sensitivity in both the original cohort and the validation cohort. Compared with equally common non-associated chains, HLA-associated TCR beta chains in a later analysis were more clonally expanded and had lower generation probabilities.

The specimen sequenced was PBMCs. This clonotype originated in a woman in her twenties or thirties in good health and CMV-seronegative.

The CDR3 reads as follows: CACTGTAGSYEQYF. The bases are TGTGCCTGTACCGGGACAGCCGGAAGTTACGAGCAGTACTTC. The chain links TRBV30 with TRBJ2-7; a stretch of 7 junction bases matches TRBD1. V has 6 bases trimmed and J has 4 bases trimmed; junction bases matching no gene number 12. The CDR3, from cysteine to phenylalanine, totals 14 residues. The entry retains the CDR3 DNA only, 42 bases that are in frame from base 1. The germline V gene (reference sequence) gives CDR1 as GTSNPN and CDR2 as SVGIG.